This entry is about one TCR beta chain. This sample is part of a study of blood T cell repertoires in COVID-19. Background on the study: In each case, the material was cDNA or gDNA derived from T cells, B-cell-depleted T cells, or PBMCs.

Clones were read by immunoSEQ multiplex PCR, and TCRdb kept only the in-frame ones, dropping some. The table lists 140,000 to 150,000 clones, approximately 85% of them singletons. This CDR3 comprises 16 residues. The germline gives CDR1 SEHNR, CDR2 FQNEAQ (reference sequence). The V segment lost 5 bases and the J segment 0 bases; nucleotides outside the gene matches: 8. This chain connects TRBV7-9 to TRBJ2-3, with 7 bases that match TRBD1. This TCR was recovered from a human donor with acute or convalescent COVID-19. The donor label of this sample is uncertain. The sample was peripheral blood. The CDR3 sequence is CASSVLQGISTDTQYF. Here the CDR3 DNA reads TGTGCCAGCAGCGTCCTACAGGGGATTAGCACAGATACGCAGTATTTT.